This TCR beta chain was found in a study of blood T cell repertoires in COVID-19. Clones were sequenced by immunoSEQ multiplex PCR, and TCRdb holds only the in-frame ones, with some missing. The table shows 50,000 to 65,000 clones, with around 88% occurring only once. CDR3 length: 15 amino acids. V lost 0 bases and J lost 4, with 13 bases in between. Looked up from germline, CDR1 is SGHRS and CDR2 is YFSETQ. The specimen sequenced was peripheral blood. The receptor comes from a human donor in a cohort sampled during active COVID-19. The genes are TRBV5-1 and TRBJ1-2; D gene uncertain. The CDR3 DNA reads as TGCGCCAGCAGCTTGGGATTCGAACAGAGCTATGGCTACACCTTC. It yields the protein CASSLGFEQSYGYTF.